This T cell receptor beta chain is from a study of blood T cell repertoires in COVID-19. Across the whole study: From the United States, Italy and Spain came samples of acute and convalescent COVID-19. PBMCs, B-cell-depleted T cells, or T cells provided the cDNA or gDNA that made up the material.

The CDR3 length is 16 residues. V lost 0 bases to trimming and J lost 4 bases; unmatched junction nucleotides: 7. Germline values: CDR1 LGHNA, CDR2 YSLEER. Sequencing used immunoSEQ multiplex PCR; TCRdb keeps in-frame clones, though not all of them. The sample contains a few hundred thousand clones, roughly 83% of which appear only once. The receptor was isolated from a woman aged 50 to 60 with acute or convalescent COVID-19. Sequencing was done on a sample of peripheral blood. This sequence joins TRBV4-3 and TRBJ1-2; 8 positions match TRBD1. The CDR3 coding sequence is TGCGCCAGCAGCCAAGACCCGGGACAGGAAAGCTATGGCTACACCTTC. The encoded protein is CASSQDPGQESYGYTF.